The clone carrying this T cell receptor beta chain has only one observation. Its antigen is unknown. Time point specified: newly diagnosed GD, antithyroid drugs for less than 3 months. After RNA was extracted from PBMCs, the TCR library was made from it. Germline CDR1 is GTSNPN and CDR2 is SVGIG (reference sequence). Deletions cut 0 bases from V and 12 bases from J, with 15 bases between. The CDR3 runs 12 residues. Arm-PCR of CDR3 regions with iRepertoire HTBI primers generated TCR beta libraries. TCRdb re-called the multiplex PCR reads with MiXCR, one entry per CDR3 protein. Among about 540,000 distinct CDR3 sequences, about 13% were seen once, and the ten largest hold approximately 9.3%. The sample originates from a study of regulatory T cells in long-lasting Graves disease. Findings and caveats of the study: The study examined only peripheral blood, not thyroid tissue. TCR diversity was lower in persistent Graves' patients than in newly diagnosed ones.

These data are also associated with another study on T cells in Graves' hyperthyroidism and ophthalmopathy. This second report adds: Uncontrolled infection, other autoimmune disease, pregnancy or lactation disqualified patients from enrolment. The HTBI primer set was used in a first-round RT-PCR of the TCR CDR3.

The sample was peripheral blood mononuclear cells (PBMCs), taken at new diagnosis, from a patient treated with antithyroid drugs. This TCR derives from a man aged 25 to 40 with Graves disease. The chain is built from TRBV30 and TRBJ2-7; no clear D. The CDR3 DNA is TGTGCCTGGAGTGTACATCTAGGCCAGCCGTACTTC. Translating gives CAWSVHLGQPYF.